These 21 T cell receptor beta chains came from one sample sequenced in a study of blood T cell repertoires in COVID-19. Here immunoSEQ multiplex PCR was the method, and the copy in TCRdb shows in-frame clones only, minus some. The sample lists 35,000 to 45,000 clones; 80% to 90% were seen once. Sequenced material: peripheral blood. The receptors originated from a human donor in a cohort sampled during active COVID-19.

The CDR3 DNA follows: TGTGCCTGGAAGGGACTAGCTACTAGCACAGATACGCAGTATTTT. Its protein product is CAWKGLATSTDTQYF. V gene TRBV30 combines with J gene TRBJ2-3, with 9 bases aligning to TRBD2. CDR1 and CDR2 (germline): GTSNPN, SVGIG (reference sequence). V lost 4 bases to trimming and J lost 0 bases; unmatched junction nucleotides: 5. CDR3 length equals 15 residues.

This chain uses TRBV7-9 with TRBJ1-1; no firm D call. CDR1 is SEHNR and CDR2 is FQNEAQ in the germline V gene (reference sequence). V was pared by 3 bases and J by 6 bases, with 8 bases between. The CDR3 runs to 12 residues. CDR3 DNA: TGTGCCAGCAGCTTTGGAGGGCCTGAAGCTTTCTTT. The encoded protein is CASSFGGPEAFF.

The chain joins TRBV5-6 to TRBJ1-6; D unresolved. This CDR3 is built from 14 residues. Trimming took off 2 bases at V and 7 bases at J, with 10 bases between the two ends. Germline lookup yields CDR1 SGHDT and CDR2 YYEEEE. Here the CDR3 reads CASSFSYGNSPLHF. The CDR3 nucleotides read TGTGCCAGCAGCTTTTCATACGGGAATTCACCCCTCCACTTT.

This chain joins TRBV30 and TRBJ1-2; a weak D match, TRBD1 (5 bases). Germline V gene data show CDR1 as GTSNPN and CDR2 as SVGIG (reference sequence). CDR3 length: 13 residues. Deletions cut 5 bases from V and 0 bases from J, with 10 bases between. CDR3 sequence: CAWDSQTNYGYTF. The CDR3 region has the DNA TGTGCCTGGGACAGCCAGACTAACTATGGCTACACCTTC.

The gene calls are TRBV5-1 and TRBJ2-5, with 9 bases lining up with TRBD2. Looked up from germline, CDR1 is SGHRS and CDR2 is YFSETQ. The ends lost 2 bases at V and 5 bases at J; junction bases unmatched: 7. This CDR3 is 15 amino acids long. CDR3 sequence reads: CASSFGGRAEETQYF. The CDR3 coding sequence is TGCGCCAGCAGCTTTGGCGGGAGGGCCGAGGAGACCCAGTACTTC.

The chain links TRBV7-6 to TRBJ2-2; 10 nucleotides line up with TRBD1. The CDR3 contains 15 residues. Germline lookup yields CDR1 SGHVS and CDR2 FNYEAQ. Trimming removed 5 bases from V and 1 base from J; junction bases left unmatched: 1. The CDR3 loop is CASSRDRGNTGELFF. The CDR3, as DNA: TGTGCCAGCAGCCGGGACAGGGGGAACACCGGGGAGCTGTTTTTT.

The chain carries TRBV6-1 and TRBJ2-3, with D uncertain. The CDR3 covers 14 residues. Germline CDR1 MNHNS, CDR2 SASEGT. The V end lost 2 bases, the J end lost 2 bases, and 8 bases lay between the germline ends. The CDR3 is CASSEHGSTDTQYF. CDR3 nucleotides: TGTGCCAGCAGTGAACACGGTTCCACAGATACGCAGTATTTT.

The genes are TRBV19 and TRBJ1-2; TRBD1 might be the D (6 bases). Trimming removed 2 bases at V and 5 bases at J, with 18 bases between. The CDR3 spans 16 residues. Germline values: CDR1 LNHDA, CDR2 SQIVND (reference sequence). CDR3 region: CASSIRGTPSRYGYTF. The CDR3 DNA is TGTGCCAGTAGTATAAGGGGGACACCGTCAAGGTATGGCTACACCTTC.

This chain's CDR3 is CASSPKLERTYNEQFF. CDR3 DNA: TGTGCCAGCAGCCCGAAGCTTGAGCGGACCTACAATGAGCAGTTCTTC. The chain recombines TRBV4-2 with TRBJ2-1; perhaps TRBD2 as D (5 bases). CDR3 size: 16 residues. Trimming removed 4 bases from V and 2 bases from J, with 15 bases in between. Germline CDR1 is LGHNA and CDR2 is YNFKEQ.

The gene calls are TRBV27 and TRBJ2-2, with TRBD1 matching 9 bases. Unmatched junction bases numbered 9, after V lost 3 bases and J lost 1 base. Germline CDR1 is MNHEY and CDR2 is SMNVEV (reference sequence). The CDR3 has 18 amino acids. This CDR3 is CASSFTGTGYRNTGELFF. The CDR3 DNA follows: TGTGCCAGCAGTTTCACCGGGACAGGGTACCGGAACACCGGGGAGCTGTTTTTT.

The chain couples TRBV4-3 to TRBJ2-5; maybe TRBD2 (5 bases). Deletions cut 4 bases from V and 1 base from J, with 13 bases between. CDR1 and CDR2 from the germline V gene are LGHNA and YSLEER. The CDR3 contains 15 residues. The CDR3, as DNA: TGCGCCAGCAGCCGGCAGGAGGCTAGCCAAGAGACCCAGTACTTC. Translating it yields CASSRQEASQETQYF.

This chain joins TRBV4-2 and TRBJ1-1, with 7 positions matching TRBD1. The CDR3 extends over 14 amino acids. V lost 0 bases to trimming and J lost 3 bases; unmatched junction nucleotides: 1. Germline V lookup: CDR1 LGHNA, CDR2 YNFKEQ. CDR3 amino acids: CASSQDRGDTEAFF. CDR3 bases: TGTGCCAGCAGCCAAGACAGGGGGGACACTGAAGCTTTCTTT.

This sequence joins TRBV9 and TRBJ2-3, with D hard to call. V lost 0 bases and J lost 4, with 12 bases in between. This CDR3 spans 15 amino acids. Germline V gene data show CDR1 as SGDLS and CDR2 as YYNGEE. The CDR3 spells CASSVESRNSDTQYF. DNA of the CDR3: TGTGCCAGCAGCGTAGAAAGCAGGAATTCAGATACGCAGTATTTT.

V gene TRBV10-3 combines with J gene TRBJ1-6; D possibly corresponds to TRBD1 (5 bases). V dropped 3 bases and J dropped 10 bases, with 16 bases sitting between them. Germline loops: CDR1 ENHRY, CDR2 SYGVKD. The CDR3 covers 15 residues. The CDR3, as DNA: TGTGCCATCAGTGATGGGCAGGGCTGGTGGTCACCCCTCCACTTT. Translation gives CAISDGQGWWSPLHF.

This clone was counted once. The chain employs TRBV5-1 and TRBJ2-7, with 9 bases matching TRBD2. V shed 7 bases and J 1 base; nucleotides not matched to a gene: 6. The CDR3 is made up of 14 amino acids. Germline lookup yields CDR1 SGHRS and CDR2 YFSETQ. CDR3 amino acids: CASAPTSGSYEQYF. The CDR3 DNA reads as TGCGCCAGCGCCCCGACTAGCGGTTCCTACGAGCAGTACTTC.

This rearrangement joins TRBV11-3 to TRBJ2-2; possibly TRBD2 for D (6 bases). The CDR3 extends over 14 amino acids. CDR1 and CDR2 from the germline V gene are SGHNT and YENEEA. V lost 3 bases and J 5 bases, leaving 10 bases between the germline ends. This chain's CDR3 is CASSFGEATGELFF. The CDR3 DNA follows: TGTGCCAGCAGCTTCGGGGAGGCGACCGGGGAGCTGTTTTTT.

The CDR3 sequence is CASSLVKRGGRSTDTQYF. The CDR3 DNA reads TGTGCCAGCAGCTTGGTGAAGCGGGGGGGCCGGAGCACAGATACGCAGTATTTT. The chain has TRBV5-8 and TRBJ2-3; TRBD2 matches at 10 bases. Germline V CDR1 and CDR2: SGHTS, YDEGEE. The CDR3 contains 18 residues. V gave up 0 bases and J gave up 0 bases; unmatched junction bases: 7.

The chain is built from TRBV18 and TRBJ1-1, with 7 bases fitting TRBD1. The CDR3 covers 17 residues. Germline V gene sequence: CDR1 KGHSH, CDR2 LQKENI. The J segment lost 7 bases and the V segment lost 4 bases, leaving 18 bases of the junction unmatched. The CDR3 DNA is TGTGCCAGCTCACAGGTCCGGGACAGCCCCGACTTGGGTGAAGCTTTCTTT. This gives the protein CASSQVRDSPDLGEAFF.

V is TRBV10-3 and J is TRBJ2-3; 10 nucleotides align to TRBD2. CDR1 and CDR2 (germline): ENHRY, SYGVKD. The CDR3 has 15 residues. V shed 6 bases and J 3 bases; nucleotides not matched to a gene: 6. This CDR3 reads CAISAGTSVTDTQYF. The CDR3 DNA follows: TGTGCCATCAGCGCCGGGACTAGCGTTACAGATACGCAGTATTTT.

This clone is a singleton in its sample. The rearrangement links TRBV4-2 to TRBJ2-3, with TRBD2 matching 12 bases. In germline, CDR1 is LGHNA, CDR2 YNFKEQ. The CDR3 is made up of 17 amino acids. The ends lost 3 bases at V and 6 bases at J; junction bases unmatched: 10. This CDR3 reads CASSHPSGRGAADTQYF. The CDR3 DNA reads TGTGCCAGCAGCCACCCTAGCGGGAGGGGGGCAGCCGATACGCAGTATTTT.

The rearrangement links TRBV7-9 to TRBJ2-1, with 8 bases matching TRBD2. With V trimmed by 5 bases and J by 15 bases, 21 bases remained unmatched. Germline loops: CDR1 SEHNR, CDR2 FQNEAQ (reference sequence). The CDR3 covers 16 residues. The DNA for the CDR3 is TGTGCCAGCAGCGGGGCCCACATCGAACTGGGACTAGTGCCGTTCTTC. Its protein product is CASSGAHIELGLVPFF.